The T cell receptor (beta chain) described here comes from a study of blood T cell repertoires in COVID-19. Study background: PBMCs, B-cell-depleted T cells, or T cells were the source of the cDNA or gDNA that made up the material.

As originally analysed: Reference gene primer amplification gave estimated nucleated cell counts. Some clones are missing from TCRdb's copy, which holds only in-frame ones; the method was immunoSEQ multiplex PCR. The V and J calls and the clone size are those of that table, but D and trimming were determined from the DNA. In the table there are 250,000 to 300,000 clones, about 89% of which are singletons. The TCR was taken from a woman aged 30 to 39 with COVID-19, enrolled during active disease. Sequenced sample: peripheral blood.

The CDR3 coding sequence is TGTGCCATCAGTCAGGGTTCGGGCTCTGGAAACACCATATATTTT. It translates to CAISQGSGSGNTIYF. The chain combines TRBV10-3 with TRBJ1-3, with TRBD1 as a possible D gene (5 bases). This CDR3 has 15 residues. Germline V gene sequence: CDR1 ENHRY, CDR2 SYGVKD. V was shortened by 5 bases and J by 0 bases, with 11 bases between the two germline ends.